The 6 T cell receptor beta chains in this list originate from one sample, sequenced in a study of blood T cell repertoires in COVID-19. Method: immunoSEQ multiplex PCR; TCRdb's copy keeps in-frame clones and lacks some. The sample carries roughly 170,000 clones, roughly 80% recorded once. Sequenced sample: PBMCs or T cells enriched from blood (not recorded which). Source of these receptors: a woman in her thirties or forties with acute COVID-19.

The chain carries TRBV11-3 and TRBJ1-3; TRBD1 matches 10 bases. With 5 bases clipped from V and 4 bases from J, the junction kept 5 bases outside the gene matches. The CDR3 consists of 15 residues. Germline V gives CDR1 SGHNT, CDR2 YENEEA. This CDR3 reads CASSRQGAKGNTIYF. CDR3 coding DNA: TGTGCCAGCAGCCGACAGGGGGCAAAAGGAAACACCATATATTTT.

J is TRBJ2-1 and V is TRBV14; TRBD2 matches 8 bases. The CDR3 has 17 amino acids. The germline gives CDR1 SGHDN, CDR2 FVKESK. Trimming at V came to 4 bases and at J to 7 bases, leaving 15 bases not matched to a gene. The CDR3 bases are TGTGCCAGCAGCCCGGGGCAGCGGGAGAATCACGAGAATGAGCAGTTCTTC. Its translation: CASSPGQRENHENEQFF.

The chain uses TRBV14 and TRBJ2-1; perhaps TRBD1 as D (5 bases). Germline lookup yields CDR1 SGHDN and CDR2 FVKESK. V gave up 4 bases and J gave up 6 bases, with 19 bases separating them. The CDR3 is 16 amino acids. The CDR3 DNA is TGTGCCAGCAGCCCCTTGGGGCAGATCCTACGCAATGAGCAGTTCTTC. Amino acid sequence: CASSPLGQILRNEQFF.

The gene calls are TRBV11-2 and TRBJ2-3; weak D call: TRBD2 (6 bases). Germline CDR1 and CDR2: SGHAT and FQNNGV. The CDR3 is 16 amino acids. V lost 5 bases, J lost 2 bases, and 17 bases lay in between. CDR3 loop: CASSHKIAALTDTQYF. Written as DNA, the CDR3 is TGTGCCAGCAGCCACAAAATAGCGGCCCTCACAGATACGCAGTATTTT.

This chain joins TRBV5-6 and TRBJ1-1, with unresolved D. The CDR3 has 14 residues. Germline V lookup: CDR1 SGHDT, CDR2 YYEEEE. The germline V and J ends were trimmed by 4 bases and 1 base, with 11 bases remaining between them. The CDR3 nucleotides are TGTGCCAGCAGCGGCGCGGCGGGGAACACTGAAGCTTTCTTT. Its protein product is CASSGAAGNTEAFF.

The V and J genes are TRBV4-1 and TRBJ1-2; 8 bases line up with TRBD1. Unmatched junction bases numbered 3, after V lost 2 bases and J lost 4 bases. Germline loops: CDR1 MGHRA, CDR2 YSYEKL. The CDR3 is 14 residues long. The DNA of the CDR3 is TGCGCCAGCAGCCAATCAGGGGGCTTCTATGGCTACACCTTC. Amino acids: CASSQSGGFYGYTF.